The entry below describes one T cell receptor beta chain. The antigen is undetermined. The unexposed donors gave CD4+ T cells in about 2011-2019, prior to COVID-19. The cells were cultured for 10 days before CD4+ T cells were isolated. Measured with immunoSEQ multiplex PCR; TCRdb has only the in-frame clones, and not every one. The sample holds about 26,000 clones, around 73% seen once. The sample belongs to a study of CD4 T cells in relation to SARS-CoV-2 and coronaviruses. The sequence was collected from a human donor in good health. The sequenced material came from CD4+ T cells from PBMCs, cultured in vitro.

CDR3 bases: TGTGCCAGTAGTTCAGCCCGCACAGATACGCAGTATTTT. It codes for CASSSARTDTQYF. The genes are TRBV19 and TRBJ2-3; no clear D gene. Trimming stripped 5 bases from V and 1 base from J, with 7 bases between. CDR1 is LNHDA, CDR2 SQIVND, per germline (reference sequence). The CDR3 runs 13 residues.